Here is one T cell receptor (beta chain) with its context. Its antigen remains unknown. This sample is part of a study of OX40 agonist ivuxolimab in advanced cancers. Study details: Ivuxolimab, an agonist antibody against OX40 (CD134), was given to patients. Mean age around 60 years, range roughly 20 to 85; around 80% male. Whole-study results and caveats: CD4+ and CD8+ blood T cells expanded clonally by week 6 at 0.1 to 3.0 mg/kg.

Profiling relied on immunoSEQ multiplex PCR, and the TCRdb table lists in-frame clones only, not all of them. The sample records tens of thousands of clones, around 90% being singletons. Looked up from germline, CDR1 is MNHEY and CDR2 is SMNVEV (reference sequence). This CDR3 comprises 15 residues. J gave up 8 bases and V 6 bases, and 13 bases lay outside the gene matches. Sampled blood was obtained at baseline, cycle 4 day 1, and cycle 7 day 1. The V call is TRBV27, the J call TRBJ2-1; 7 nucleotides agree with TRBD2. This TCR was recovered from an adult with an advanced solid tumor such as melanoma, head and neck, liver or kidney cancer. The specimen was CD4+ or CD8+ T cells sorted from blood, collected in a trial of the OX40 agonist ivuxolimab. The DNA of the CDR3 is TGTGCCAGCAGGATCCCGGGAGGCGGGCCTCATGAGCAGTTCTTC. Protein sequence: CASRIPGGGPHEQFF.